This TCR beta chain was profiled in a study of CD8+CD57+ T cells in acquired aplastic anemia. General study results and limits: Statistical testing detected no significant gap in CD8+ Simpson's diversity between patients and controls. Patients and controls turned out to have approximately 29 CD8+ CDR3 sequences in common.

Genomic DNA, serving as template, underwent TCR beta VDJ and CDR3 profiling. From the reads, TCRdb called clonotypes with MiXCR, one entry per CDR3 protein. The table records about 210,000 distinct CDR3 sequences, 30% to 40% of them present only once. This clonotype appeared a few times. The antigen remains unidentified. The junction departs from germline at one end; a sequencing error may be responsible. Sequencing was performed on sorted CD4+, CD8+, or CD8+CD57+ T cells (not recorded which) from PBMCs. This sequence originates from a human donor in good health, serving as a control.

CDR3 in amino acids: CASSPRLSLTDTRYF. The CDR3 region has the DNA TGTGCCAGCAGCCCAAGACTCTCATTAACAGATACGCGGTATTTT. The rearrangement links TRBV9 to TRBJ2-3; the D is unclear. The CDR3 is 15 amino acids. Germline assignment: CDR1 SGDLS and CDR2 YYNGEE.